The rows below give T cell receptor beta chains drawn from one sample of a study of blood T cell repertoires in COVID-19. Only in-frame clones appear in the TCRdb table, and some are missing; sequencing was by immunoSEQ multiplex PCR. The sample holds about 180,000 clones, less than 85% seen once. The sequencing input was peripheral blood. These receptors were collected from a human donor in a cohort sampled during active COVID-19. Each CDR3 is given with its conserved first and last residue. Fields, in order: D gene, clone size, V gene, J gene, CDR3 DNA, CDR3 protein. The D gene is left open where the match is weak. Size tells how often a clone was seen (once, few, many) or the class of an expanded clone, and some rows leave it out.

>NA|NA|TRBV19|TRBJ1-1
TGTGCCAGTAGTATCTGGGAGGGGGTCAACACTGAAGCTTTCTTT
CASSIWEGVNTEAFF
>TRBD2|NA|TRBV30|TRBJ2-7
TGTGCCTGGAGTGTATGGTTAGCGGGGCTTTACGAGCAGTACTTC
CAWSVWLAGLYEQYF
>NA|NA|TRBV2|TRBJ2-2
TGTGCCTCCGAGACTGAGAACACCGGGGAGCTGTTTTTT
CASETENTGELFF
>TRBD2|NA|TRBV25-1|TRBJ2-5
TGTGCCAGCAGCGCCGGGACTAGCGAAGAGGAGACCCAGTACTTC
CASSAGTSEEETQYF
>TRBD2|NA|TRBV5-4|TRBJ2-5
TGTGCCAGCAGCTCCAAAATTTCTAGCGGGGGGACTCAAGAGACCCAGTACTTC
CASSSKISSGGTQETQYF
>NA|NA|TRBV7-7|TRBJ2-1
TGTGCCAGCAGCTTATGCGGGGATAGACCCGCTACCTACAATGAGCAGTTCTTC
CASSLCGDRPATYNEQFF
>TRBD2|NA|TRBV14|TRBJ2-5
TGTGCCAGCAGCCAAACCGGGACTAGCGGGGGGGAGACCCAGTACTTC
CASSQTGTSGGETQYF
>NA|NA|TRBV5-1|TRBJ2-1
TGCGCCAGCAGCACGGACAGTTTCTCCTACAATGAGCAGTTCTTC
CASSTDSFSYNEQFF
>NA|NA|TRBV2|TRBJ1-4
TGTGCCAGCAGCCCTCCAGGGATAACTAATGAAAAACTGTTTTTT
CASSPPGITNEKLFF
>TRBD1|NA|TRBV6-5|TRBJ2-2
TGTGCCAGCAGGGACAGGGTTGTAACCGGGGAGCTGTTTTTT
CASRDRVVTGELFF
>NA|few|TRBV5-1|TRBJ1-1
TGCGCCAGCAGCTTAGGGGACATTAACACTGAAGCTTTCTTT
CASSLGDINTEAFF
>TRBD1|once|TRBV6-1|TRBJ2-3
TGTGCCAGCAGTGACGTGACAGGGGGGGCAGATACGCAGTATTTT
CASSDVTGGADTQYF
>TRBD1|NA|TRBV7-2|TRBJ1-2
TGTGCCAGCAGCTTAAAGGTACGGGACAGCCATGGCTACACCTTC
CASSLKVRDSHGYTF
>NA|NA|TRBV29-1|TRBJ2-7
TGCAGCGTTAAAGAAGGAGGCAGGGGTTACGAGCAGTACTTC
CSVKEGGRGYEQYF
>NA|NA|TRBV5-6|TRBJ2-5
TGTGCCAGCAGCCTTTTCAGCCGGGGGGAGACCCAGTACTTC
CASSLFSRGETQYF
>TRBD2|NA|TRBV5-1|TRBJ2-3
TGCGCCAGCAGCTCGCGACTAGCGGGGGGACAATTTCGCACAGATACGCAGTATTTT
CASSSRLAGGQFRTDTQYF
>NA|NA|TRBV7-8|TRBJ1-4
TGTGCCAGCCGGAGGGTTAACGATGAAAAACTGTTTTTT
CASRRVNDEKLFF